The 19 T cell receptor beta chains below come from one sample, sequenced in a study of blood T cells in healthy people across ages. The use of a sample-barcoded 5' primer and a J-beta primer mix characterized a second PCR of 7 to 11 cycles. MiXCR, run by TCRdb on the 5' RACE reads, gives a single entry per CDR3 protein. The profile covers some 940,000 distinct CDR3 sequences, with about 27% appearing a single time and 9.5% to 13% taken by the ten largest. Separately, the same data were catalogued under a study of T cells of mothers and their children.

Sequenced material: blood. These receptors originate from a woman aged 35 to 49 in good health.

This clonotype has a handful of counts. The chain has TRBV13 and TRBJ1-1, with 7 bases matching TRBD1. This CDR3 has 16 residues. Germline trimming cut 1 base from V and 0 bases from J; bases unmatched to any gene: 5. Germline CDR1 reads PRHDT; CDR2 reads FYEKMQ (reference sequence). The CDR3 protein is CASSLARTGMNTEAFF. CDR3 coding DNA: TGTGCCAGCAGCTTAGCCCGGACAGGTATGAACACTGAAGCTTTCTTT.

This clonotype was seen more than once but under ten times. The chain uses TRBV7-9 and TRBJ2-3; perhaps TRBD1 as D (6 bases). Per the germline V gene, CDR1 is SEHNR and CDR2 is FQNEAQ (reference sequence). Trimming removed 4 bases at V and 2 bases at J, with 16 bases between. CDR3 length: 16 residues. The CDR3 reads CASSSFQGLSTDTQYF. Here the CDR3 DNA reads TGTGCCAGCAGCTCATTCCAGGGGTTGTCCACAGATACGCAGTATTTT.

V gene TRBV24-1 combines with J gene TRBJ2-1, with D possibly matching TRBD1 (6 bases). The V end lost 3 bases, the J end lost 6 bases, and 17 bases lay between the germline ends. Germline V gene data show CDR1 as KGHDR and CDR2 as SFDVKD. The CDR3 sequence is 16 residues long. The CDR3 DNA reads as TGTGCCACCAGTGATCCCCAACCCGGACAGAGCAATGAGCAGTTCTTC. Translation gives CATSDPQPGQSNEQFF.

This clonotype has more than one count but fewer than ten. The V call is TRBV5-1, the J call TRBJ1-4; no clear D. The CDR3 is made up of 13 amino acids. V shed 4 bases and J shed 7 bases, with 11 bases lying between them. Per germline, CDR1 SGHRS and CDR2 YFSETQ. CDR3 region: CASSPTRGEKLFF. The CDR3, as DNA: TGCGCCAGCAGCCCCACGCGCGGTGAAAAACTGTTTTTT. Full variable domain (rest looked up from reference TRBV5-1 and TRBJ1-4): KAGVTQTPRYLIKTRGQQVTLSCSPISGHRSVSWYQQTPGQGLQFLFEYFSETQRNKGNFPGRFSGRQFSNSRSEMNVSTLELGDSALYLCASSPTRGEKLFFGSGTQLSVL.

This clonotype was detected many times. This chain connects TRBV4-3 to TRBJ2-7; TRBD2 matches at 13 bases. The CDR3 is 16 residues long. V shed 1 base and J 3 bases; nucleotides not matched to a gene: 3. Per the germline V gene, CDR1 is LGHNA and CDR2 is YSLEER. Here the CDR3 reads CASSQGTSGGIYEQYF. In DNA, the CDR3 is TGCGCCAGCAGCCAAGGGACTAGCGGGGGAATCTACGAGCAGTACTTC.

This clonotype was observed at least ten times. CDR3 nucleotides: TGTGCCAGCAGCTTACAACAGGGGGTAGATACGCAGTATTTT. Translating it yields CASSLQQGVDTQYF. The chain recombines TRBV7-2 with TRBJ2-3, with 8 bases aligning to TRBD1. The germline V gene encodes CDR1 SGHTA and CDR2 FQGNSA. Trimming took 2 bases from V and 5 from J; bases not matched to a gene: 3. CDR3 length: 14 residues.

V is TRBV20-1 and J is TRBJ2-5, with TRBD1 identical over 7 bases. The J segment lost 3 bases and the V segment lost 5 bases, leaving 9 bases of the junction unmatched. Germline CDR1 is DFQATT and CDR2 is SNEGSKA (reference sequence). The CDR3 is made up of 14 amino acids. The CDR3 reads CSAGPGQRKETQYF. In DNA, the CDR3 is TGCAGTGCTGGACCGGGACAGCGGAAAGAGACCCAGTACTTC.

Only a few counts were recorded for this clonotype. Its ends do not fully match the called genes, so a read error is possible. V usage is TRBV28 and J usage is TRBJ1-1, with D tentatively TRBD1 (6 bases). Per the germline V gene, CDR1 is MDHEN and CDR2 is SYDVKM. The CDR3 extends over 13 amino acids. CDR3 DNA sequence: TGTGCCAGCAGAGGACAGAGGTTCACTGAAGCTTTTTTT. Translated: CASRGQRFTEAFF.

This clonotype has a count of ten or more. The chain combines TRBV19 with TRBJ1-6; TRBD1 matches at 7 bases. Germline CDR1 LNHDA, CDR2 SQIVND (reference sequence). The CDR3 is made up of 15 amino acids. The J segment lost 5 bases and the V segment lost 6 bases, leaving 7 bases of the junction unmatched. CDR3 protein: CASRGTATNNSPLHF. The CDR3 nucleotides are TGTGCCAGTAGGGGGACAGCGACTAATAATTCACCCCTCCACTTT.

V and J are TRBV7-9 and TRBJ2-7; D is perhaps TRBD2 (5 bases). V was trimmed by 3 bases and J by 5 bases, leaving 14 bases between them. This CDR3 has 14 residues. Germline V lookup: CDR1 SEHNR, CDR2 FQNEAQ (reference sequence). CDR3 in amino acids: CASSFVGGPNEQYF. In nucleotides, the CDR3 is TGTGCCAGCAGCTTCGTTGGCGGGCCCAACGAGCAGTACTTC.

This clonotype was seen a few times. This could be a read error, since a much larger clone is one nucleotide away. CDR3 DNA: TGTGCCAGCAGCCGAGGGGGGTCTGGGGCCAACGCCCTGACTTTC. The encoded protein is CASSRGGSGANALTF. The V and J genes are TRBV7-2 and TRBJ2-6; perhaps D is TRBD1 or TRBD2 (6 bases each). The germline gives CDR1 SGHTA, CDR2 FQGNSA. This CDR3 spans 15 amino acids.

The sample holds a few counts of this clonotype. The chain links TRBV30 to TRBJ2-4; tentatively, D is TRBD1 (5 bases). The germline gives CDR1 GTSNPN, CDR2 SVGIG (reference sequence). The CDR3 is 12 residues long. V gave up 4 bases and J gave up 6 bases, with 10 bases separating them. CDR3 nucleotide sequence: TGTGCCTGGACAGGGTTGGGAAACATTCAGTACTTC. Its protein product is CAWTGLGNIQYF.

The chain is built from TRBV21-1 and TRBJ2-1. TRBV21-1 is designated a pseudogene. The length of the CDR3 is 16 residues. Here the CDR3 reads CASSKVRASTYNEQFF. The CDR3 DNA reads TGTGCCAGCAGCAAAGTTCGAGCTTCTACCTACAATGAGCAGTTCTTC.

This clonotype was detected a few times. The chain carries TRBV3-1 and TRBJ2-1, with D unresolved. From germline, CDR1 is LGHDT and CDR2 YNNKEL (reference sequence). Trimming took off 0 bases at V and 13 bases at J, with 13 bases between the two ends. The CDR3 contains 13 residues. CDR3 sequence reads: CASSQESRSLQFF. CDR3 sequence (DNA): TGTGCCAGCAGCCAAGAGTCCCGATCCCTTCAGTTCTTC.

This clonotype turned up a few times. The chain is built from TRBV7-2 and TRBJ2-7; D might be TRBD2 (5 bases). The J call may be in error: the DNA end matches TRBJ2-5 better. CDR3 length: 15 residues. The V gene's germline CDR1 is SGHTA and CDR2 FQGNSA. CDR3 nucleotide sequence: TGTGCCAGCAGCTTAGATGGGCTCGGCGGGGAGACCCAGTACTTC. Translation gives CASSLDGLGGETQYF.

In nucleotides, the CDR3 is TGCAGTGCTCCAAAACAGGGGGCCTGGGGCTACACCTTC. Translating gives CSAPKQGAWGYTF. The chain links TRBV20-1 to TRBJ1-2; 9 bases fit TRBD1. Trimming removed 5 bases from V and 8 bases from J; junction bases left unmatched: 9. The germline gives CDR1 DFQATT, CDR2 SNEGSKA (reference sequence). The CDR3 length is 13 residues.

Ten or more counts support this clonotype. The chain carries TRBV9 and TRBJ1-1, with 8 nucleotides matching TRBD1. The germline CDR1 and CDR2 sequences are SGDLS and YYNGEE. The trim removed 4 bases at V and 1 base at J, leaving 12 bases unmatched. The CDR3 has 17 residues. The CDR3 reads CASSPRTGTRANTEAFF. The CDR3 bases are TGTGCCAGCAGCCCCCGGACAGGGACCAGGGCGAACACTGAAGCTTTCTTT.

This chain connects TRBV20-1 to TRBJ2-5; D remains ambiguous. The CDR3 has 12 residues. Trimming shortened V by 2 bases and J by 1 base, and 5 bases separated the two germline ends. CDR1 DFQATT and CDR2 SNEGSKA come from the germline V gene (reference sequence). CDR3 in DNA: TGCAGTGCTAGAAGTCGCCAAGAGACCCAGTACTTC. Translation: CSARSRQETQYF.

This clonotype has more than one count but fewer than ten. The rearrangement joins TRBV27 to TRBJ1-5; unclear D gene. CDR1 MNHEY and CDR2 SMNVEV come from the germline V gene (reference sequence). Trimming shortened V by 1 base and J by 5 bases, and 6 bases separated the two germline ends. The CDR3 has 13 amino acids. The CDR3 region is CASSLYRDQPQHF. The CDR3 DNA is TGTGCCAGCAGTTTATATCGGGATCAGCCCCAGCATTTT.